This TCR beta chain originates from a study of blood T cell repertoires in COVID-19. Assay: immunoSEQ multiplex PCR; the TCRdb copy retains only in-frame clones and omits some. The data show about 200,000 clones, around four fifths seen once. V was clipped by 0 bases and J by 2 bases, with 14 bases between them. The CDR3 extends over 16 amino acids. CDR1 is SGHVS, CDR2 FNYEAQ, per germline. The V and J genes are TRBV7-6 and TRBJ2-7; D is possibly TRBD1 (5 bases). The sample was peripheral blood. The source of this sequence is a man aged 55-75 years with COVID-19, enrolled during active disease. The CDR3, as DNA: TGTGCCAGCAGCTTAGCGTCAGGGCTCAGCACCTACGAGCAGTACTTC. This gives the protein CASSLASGLSTYEQYF.